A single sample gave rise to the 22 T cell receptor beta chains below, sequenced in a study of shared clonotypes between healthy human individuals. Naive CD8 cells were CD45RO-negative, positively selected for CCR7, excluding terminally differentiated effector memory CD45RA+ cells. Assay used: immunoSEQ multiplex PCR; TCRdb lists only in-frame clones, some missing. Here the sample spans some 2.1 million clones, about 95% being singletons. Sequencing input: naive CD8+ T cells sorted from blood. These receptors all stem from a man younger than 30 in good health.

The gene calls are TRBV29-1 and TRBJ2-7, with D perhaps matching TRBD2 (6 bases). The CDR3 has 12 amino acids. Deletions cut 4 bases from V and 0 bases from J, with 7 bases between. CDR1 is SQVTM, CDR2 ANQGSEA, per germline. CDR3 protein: CSVGTNSYEQYF. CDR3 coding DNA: TGCAGCGTTGGGACTAACTCCTACGAGCAGTACTTC.

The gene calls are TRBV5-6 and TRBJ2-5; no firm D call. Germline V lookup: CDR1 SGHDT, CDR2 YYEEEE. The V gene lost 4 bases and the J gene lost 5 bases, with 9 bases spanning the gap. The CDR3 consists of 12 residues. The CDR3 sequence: CASSRGEETQYF. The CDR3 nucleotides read TGTGCCAGCAGCCGAGGTGAGGAGACCCAGTACTTC.

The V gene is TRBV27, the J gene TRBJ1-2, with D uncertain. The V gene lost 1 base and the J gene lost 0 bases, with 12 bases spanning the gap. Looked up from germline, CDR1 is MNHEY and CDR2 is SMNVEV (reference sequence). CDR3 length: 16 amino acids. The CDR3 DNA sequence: TGTGCCAGCAGTTTATTGGGCAGCAACCCTAACTATGGCTACACCTTC. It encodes CASSLLGSNPNYGYTF.

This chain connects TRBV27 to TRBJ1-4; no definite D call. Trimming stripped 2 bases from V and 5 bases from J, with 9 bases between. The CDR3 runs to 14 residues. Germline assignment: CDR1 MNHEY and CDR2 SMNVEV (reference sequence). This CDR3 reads CASSLRMPNEKLFF. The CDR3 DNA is TGTGCCAGCAGTTTAAGGATGCCCAATGAAAAACTGTTTTTT.

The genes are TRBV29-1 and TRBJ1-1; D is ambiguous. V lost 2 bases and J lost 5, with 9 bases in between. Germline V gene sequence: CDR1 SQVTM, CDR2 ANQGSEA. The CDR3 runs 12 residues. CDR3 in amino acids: CSVEQIVTEAFF. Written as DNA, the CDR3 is TGCAGCGTTGAACAGATAGTGACTGAAGCTTTCTTT.

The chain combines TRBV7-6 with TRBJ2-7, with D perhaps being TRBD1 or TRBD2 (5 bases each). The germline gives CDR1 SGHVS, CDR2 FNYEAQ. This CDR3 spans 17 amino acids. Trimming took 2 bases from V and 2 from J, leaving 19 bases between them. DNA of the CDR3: TGTGCCAGCAGCTTACAGGGACCCCCCCTCCTAGCCTACGAGCAGTACTTC. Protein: CASSLQGPPLLAYEQYF.

CDR3 in amino acids: CASGGQGVYSNQPQHF. CDR3 coding DNA: TGTGCCAGCGGAGGACAGGGCGTATATAGCAATCAGCCCCAGCATTTT. The rearrangement links TRBV2 to TRBJ1-5; 8 bases line up with TRBD1. The V and J ends lost 8 bases and 0 bases, in that order; junction bases with no gene match: 9. The germline V gene has CDR1 SNHLY and CDR2 FYNNEI. The CDR3 loop spans 16 amino acids.

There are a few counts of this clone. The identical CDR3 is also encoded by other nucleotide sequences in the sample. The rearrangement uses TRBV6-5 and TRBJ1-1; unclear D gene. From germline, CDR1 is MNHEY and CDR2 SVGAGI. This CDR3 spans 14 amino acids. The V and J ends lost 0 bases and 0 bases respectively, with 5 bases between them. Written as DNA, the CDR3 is TGTGCCAGCAGTTACTCGGGGATGAACACTGAAGCTTTCTTT. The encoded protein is CASSYSGMNTEAFF.

CDR3 bases: TGTGCCAGCAGTCCATCGGGGCGGTCAGCCTACGAGCAGTACTTC. Encoded protein: CASSPSGRSAYEQYF. The chain is built from TRBV9 and TRBJ2-7, with D perhaps TRBD1 or TRBD2 (5 bases each). The CDR3 is 15 residues long. The germline CDR1 and CDR2 sequences are SGDLS and YYNGEE. V was pared by 5 bases and J by 2 bases, with 17 bases between.

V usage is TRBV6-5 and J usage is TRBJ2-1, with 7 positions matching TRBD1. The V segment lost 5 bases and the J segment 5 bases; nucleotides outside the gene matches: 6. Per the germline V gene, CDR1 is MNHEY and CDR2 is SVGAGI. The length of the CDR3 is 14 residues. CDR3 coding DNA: TGTGCCAGCAGTCCCTCCGGACAGGACAATGAGCAGTTCTTC. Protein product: CASSPSGQDNEQFF.

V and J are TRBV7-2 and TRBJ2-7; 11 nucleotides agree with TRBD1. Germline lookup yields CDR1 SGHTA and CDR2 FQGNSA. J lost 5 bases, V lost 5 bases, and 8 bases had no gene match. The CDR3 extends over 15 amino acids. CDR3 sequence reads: CASSQMDRGLDEQYF. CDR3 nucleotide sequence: TGTGCCAGCAGCCAAATGGACAGGGGGCTCGACGAGCAGTACTTC.

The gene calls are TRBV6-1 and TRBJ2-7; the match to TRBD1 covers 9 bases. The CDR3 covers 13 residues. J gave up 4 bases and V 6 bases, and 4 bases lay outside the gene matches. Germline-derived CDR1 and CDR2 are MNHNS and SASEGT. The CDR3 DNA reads TGTGCCAGCAGGGTGACAGGGGGGTACGAGCAGTACTTC. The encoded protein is CASRVTGGYEQYF.

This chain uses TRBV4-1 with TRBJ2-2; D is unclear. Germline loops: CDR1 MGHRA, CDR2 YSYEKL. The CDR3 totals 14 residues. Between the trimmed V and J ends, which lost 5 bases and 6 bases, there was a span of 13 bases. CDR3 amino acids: CASSALEGSGELFF. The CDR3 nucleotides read TGCGCCAGCAGCGCCCTTGAAGGGTCCGGGGAGCTGTTTTTT.

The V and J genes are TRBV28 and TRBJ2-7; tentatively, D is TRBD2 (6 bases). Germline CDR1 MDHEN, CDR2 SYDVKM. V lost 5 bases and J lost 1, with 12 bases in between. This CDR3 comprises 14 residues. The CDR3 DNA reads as TGTGCCAGCAGTCGCCGGGGACTTTCCTACGAGCAGTACTTC. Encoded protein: CASSRRGLSYEQYF.

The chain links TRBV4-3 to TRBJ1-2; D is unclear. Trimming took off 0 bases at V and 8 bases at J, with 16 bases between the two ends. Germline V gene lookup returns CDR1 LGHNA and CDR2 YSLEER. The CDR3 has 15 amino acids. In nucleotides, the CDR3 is TGCGCCAGCAGCCAAGATCCCGCGGGATCGGAAGGCTACACCTTC. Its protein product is CASSQDPAGSEGYTF.

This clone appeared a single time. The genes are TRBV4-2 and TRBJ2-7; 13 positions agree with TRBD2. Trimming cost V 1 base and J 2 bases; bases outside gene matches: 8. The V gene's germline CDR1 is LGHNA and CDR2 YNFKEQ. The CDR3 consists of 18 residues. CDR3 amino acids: CASSQVETSGGLTYEQYF. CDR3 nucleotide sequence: TGTGCCAGCAGCCAAGTTGAGACTAGCGGGGGGCTAACCTACGAGCAGTACTTC.

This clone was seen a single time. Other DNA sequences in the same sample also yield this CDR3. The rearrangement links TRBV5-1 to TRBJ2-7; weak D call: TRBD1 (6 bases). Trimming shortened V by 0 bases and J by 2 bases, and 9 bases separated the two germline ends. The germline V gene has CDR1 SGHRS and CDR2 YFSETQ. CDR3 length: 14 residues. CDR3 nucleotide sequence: TGCGCCAGCAGCTTGGCAGGGGCAGCCTACGAGCAGTACTTC. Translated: CASSLAGAAYEQYF.

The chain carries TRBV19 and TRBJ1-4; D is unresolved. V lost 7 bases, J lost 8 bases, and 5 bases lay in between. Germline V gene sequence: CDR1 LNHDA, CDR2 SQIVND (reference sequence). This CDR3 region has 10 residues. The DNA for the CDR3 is TGTGCCAGTAAAGACGAAAAACTGTTTTTT. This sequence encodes CASKDEKLFF.

CDR3 nucleotide sequence: TGTGCCAGCAGCTTCACAGGGGGCGTGGACTATGGCTACACCTTC. Its protein product is CASSFTGGVDYGYTF. The chain couples TRBV5-4 to TRBJ1-2; 9 positions agree with TRBD1. The length of the CDR3 is 15 residues. In germline, CDR1 is SGHNT, CDR2 YYREEE (reference sequence). The ends lost 2 bases at V and 3 bases at J; junction bases unmatched: 5.

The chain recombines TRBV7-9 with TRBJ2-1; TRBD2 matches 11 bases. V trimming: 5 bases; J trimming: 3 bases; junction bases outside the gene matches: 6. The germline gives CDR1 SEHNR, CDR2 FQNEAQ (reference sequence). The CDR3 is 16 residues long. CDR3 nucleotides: TGTGCCAGCAGCACCCCTAGCGGGGGGTTCTACAATGAGCAGTTCTTC. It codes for CASSTPSGGFYNEQFF.

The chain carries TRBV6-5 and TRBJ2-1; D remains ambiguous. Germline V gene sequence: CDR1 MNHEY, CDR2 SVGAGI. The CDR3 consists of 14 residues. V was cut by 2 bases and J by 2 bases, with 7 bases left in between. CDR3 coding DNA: TGTGCCAGCAGTTACCTGTCTACCTACAATGAGCAGTTCTTC. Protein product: CASSYLSTYNEQFF.

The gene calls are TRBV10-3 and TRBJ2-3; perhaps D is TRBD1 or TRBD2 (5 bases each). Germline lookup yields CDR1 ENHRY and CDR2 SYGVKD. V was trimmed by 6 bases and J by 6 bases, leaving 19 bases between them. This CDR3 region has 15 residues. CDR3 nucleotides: TGTGCCATCAGCGGCCTCCTCTTGGGGGAGGATACGCAGTATTTT. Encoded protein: CAISGLLLGEDTQYF.